One sample yielded the 2 T cell receptor beta chains listed below, sequenced in a study of T cells after somatic rescue of genetic block. Some clones are missing from TCRdb's copy, which holds only in-frame ones; the method was immunoSEQ multiplex PCR. This table holds tens of thousands of clones, 80% to 95% found once. The specimen sequenced was peripheral blood mononuclear cells (PBMCs). The receptors stem from a man aged 40-49 years.

The rearrangement joins TRBV30 to TRBJ1-3; 7 bases match TRBD1. This CDR3 is built from 15 residues. After removal of 7 bases from V and 3 bases from J, the junction contained 12 bases not matched to a gene. CDR1 and CDR2 (germline): GTSNPN, SVGIG (reference sequence). The CDR3 bases are TGTGCCTTATCTCTGGGCAGGGGGGGTGGAAACACCATATATTTT. Translating it yields CALSLGRGGGNTIYF.

V usage is TRBV6-5 and J usage is TRBJ2-2, with D unresolved. Germline assignment: CDR1 MNHEY and CDR2 SVGAGI. The germline V and J ends were trimmed by 0 bases and 8 bases, with 7 bases remaining between them. This CDR3 contains 13 residues. CDR3 sequence (DNA): TGTGCCAGCAGTTACTCGAAGTCGGGGGAGCTGTTTTTT. The encoded protein is CASSYSKSGELFF.